A single sample is the source of the 15 T cell receptor beta chains below, sequenced in a study of control samples from healthy donors and cancer patients. This table comes from immunoSEQ multiplex PCR, and its TCRdb copy is limited to in-frame clones, with some not included. The table has some 95,000 clones, 88% seen once. Sequenced: blood. Receptors were obtained from a man in his thirties or forties in good health.

The chain carries TRBV6-5 and TRBJ1-2, with TRBD1 as a possible D gene (5 bases). CDR3 size: 13 residues. From germline, CDR1 is MNHEY and CDR2 SVGAGI. The V end lost 3 bases, the J end lost 9 bases, and 14 bases lay between the germline ends. The CDR3 bases are TGTGCCAGCAGTTATGCACGATCGGGGCGCTACACCTTC. It yields the protein CASSYARSGRYTF.

The chain employs TRBV5-1 and TRBJ2-5; weak D call: TRBD2 (5 bases). Germline V lookup: CDR1 SGHRS, CDR2 YFSETQ. Deletions cut 0 bases from V and 8 bases from J, with 11 bases between. The length of the CDR3 is 13 residues. The DNA for the CDR3 is TGCGCCAGCAGCTTGGGTGGAGCGGACACCCAGTACTTC. It specifies CASSLGGADTQYF.

The V and J genes are TRBV2 and TRBJ2-7; no clear D. Trimming left V 10 bases short and J 3 bases short, with 19 bases between. The CDR3 contains 14 residues. Germline CDR1 SNHLY, CDR2 FYNNEI. This CDR3 reads CATQGLAGNYEQYF. The CDR3 nucleotides are TGTGCCACCCAAGGGTTGGCCGGAAACTACGAGCAGTACTTC.

The chain carries TRBV12-5 and TRBJ2-3, with D uncertain. V gave up 3 bases and J gave up 0 bases, with 1 base separating them. Per germline, CDR1 LGHNT and CDR2 FRNRAP. The CDR3 totals 12 residues. CDR3: CASGFSTDTQYF. In DNA, the CDR3 is TGTGCTAGTGGTTTTAGCACAGATACGCAGTATTTT. Together with reference TRBV12-5 and TRBJ2-3, the CDR3 gives the full variable domain: DARVTQTPRHKVTEMGQEVTMRCQPILGHNTVFWYRQTMMQGLELLAYFRNRAPLDDSGMPKDRFSAEMPDATLATLKIQPSEPRDSAVYFCASGFSTDTQYFGPGTRLTVL.

This sequence joins TRBV24-1 and TRBJ2-2; D is perhaps TRBD2 (6 bases). The V end was cut by 3 bases, the J end by 3 bases, with 13 bases between. Germline CDR1 reads KGHDR; CDR2 reads SFDVKD. This CDR3 has 16 amino acids. This CDR3 reads CATSDRETVYTGELFF. The CDR3 DNA follows: TGTGCCACCAGTGATCGGGAGACAGTTTACACCGGGGAGCTGTTTTTT.

The chain is built from TRBV4-1 and TRBJ2-7; the match to TRBD1 covers 11 bases. V was pared by 4 bases and J by 5 bases, with 16 bases of the junction left unmatched. Looked up from germline, CDR1 is MGHRA and CDR2 is YSYEKL. The CDR3 spans 18 residues. The CDR3 nucleotides are TGCGCCAGCAGCCCCAACGGGGGGACAGGGGGGAAATGGGACGAGCAGTACTTC. This gives the protein CASSPNGGTGGKWDEQYF.

This sequence joins TRBV5-6 and TRBJ2-7; 9 bases fit TRBD1. V shed 0 bases, J shed 2 bases, and the junction held 3 bases outside the gene matches. Germline V lookup: CDR1 SGHDT, CDR2 YYEEEE. The CDR3 contains 15 residues. The CDR3 nucleotides are TGTGCCAGCAGCTTGGTTGGGACAGGGCCCTACGAGCAGTACTTC. This sequence encodes CASSLVGTGPYEQYF.

CDR3 region: CASSPGDYPNTGELFF. CDR3 bases: TGTGCCAGCAGCCCGGGGGACTATCCTAACACCGGGGAGCTGTTTTTT. This chain joins TRBV28 and TRBJ2-2; 7 bases are a match to TRBD2. Germline V gene sequence: CDR1 MDHEN, CDR2 SYDVKM. The CDR3 has 16 amino acids. V was clipped by 6 bases and J by 2 bases; unmatched bases: 9.

This clone was seen only once. The rearrangement uses TRBV28 and TRBJ1-4; TRBD1 matches at 10 bases. CDR1 and CDR2 (germline): MDHEN, SYDVKM. The CDR3 is 15 amino acids. V gave up 7 bases and J gave up 7 bases; unmatched junction bases: 9. CDR3 loop: CASTLGTGEGEKLFF. CDR3 in DNA: TGTGCCAGCACACTCGGGACAGGGGAGGGTGAAAAACTGTTTTTT.

The chain carries TRBV27 and TRBJ2-1; the match to TRBD2 covers 7 bases. From germline, CDR1 is MNHEY and CDR2 SMNVEV (reference sequence). The CDR3 length is 15 residues. J was trimmed by 2 bases and V by 7 bases; bases with no gene match: 8. CDR3 coding DNA: TGTGCCAGCACCCTGGGAGGGAAGCCCTACAATGAGCAGTTCTTC. The encoded protein is CASTLGGKPYNEQFF.

The V and J genes are TRBV11-2 and TRBJ2-7; TRBD1 agrees at 10 bases. The junction had 10 bases not matched to a gene; V was cut back by 3 bases and J by 5 bases. Germline CDR1 and CDR2: SGHAT and FQNNGV. The CDR3 extends over 16 amino acids. The CDR3 reads CASSFEPGQGKNEQYF. The CDR3 region has the DNA TGTGCCAGCAGCTTTGAGCCGGGACAGGGGAAGAACGAGCAGTACTTC.

In DNA, the CDR3 is TGTGCCAGCACGGAGGCGGGGGACGGGTACGAGCAGTACTTC. This sequence encodes CASTEAGDGYEQYF. The chain uses TRBV2 and TRBJ2-7, with 7 nucleotides matching TRBD2. The ends lost 7 bases at V and 4 bases at J; junction bases unmatched: 10. Germline-derived CDR1 and CDR2 are SNHLY and FYNNEI. The CDR3 spans 14 residues.

The chain couples TRBV30 to TRBJ1-5; D gene ambiguous. This CDR3 is 13 amino acids long. V was pared by 1 base and J by 6 bases, with 10 bases between. Germline V gene sequence: CDR1 GTSNPN, CDR2 SVGIG (reference sequence). CDR3 residues: CAWSAWAGQPQHF. Here the CDR3 DNA reads TGTGCCTGGAGTGCGTGGGCGGGTCAGCCCCAGCATTTT.

J is TRBJ1-6 and V is TRBV4-3; 9 bases fit TRBD1. The trim removed 4 bases at V and 10 bases at J, leaving 8 bases unmatched. Per germline, CDR1 LGHNA and CDR2 YSLEER. The CDR3 is 15 amino acids. The CDR3 spells CASSRNRQGDSPLHF. The CDR3 DNA follows: TGCGCCAGCAGCCGCAACAGACAGGGGGACTCACCCCTCCACTTT.

This chain uses TRBV9 with TRBJ2-3; D remains unclear. This CDR3 spans 15 amino acids. V gave up 0 bases and J gave up 1 base, with 9 bases separating them. The germline CDR1 and CDR2 sequences are SGDLS and YYNGEE. The CDR3 DNA reads TGTGCCAGCAGCGTAGAGAACCACGGCACAGATACGCAGTATTTT. Protein product: CASSVENHGTDTQYF. The variable domain in full, with the rest retrieved from reference TRBV9 and TRBJ2-3, is DSGVTQTPKHLITATGQRVTLRCSPRSGDLSVYWYQQSLDQGLQFLIQYYNGEERAKGNILERFSAQQFPDLHSELNLSSLELGDSALYFCASSVENHGTDTQYFGPGTRLTVL.